Here is one T cell receptor (beta chain) with its context. As processed by the authors: Estimation of nucleated cell counts relied on the amplification of reference gene primers. Sequencing used immunoSEQ multiplex PCR; TCRdb keeps in-frame clones, though not all of them. The V and J calls and clone size come from that table; D and trimming were worked out from the DNA. The table has 250,000 or so clones, around 85% seen once. This record comes from a study of blood T cell repertoires in COVID-19. For the study at large: Sites across the United States, Italy and Spain contributed samples from acute and convalescent COVID-19. In each case, the material was cDNA or gDNA derived from T cells, B-cell-depleted T cells, or PBMCs.

CDR1 KGHSH and CDR2 LQKENI come from the germline V gene. This CDR3 spans 14 amino acids. Trimming took off 2 bases at V and 1 base at J, with 9 bases between the two ends. The sample comprised peripheral blood. The sequence derives from a man in his sixties with acute or convalescent COVID-19. This chain links TRBV18 with TRBJ2-7; the D gene is possibly TRBD2 (6 bases). The CDR3 sequence is CASSPEGLSYEQYF. The CDR3 DNA reads as TGTGCCAGCTCACCAGAGGGACTTTCCTACGAGCAGTACTTC.